Shown below are 6 T cell receptor beta chains from a single sample sequenced in a study of cytomegalovirus exposure and HLA in healthy donors. This PCR relied on a set of 60 Vbeta primers and 13 Jbeta primers. Measured with immunoSEQ multiplex PCR; TCRdb has only the in-frame clones, and not every one. The sample shows 110,000 to 150,000 clones, roughly 74% of them seen only once. Sample: PBMCs. These receptors were taken from a woman in her late teens or twenties in good health and CMV-seropositive.

V usage is TRBV6-1 and J usage is TRBJ2-7; D might be TRBD1 (6 bases). The CDR3 extends over 14 amino acids. Germline V CDR1 and CDR2: MNHNS, SASEGT. The V and J ends lost 8 bases and 2 bases respectively, with 16 bases between them. The CDR3 nucleotides are TGTGCCAGCGCAGGGGCCTTGAGCGCCTACGAGCAGTACTTC. As protein: CASAGALSAYEQYF.

This clone was recorded only once. The rearrangement joins TRBV7-6 to TRBJ2-7, with TRBD2 matching over 9 bases. CDR3 size: 15 residues. Looked up from germline, CDR1 is SGHVS and CDR2 is FNYEAQ. Germline trimming cut 1 base from V and 2 bases from J; bases unmatched to any gene: 3. The CDR3 coding sequence is TGTGCCAGCAGCTTAGTAGCGGGGGTCCCCTACGAGCAGTACTTC. It encodes CASSLVAGVPYEQYF.

The CDR3 DNA reads TGTGCCAGCAGTTTAGGCAACCGGGGGGGCTACGAGCAGTACTTC. Its translation is CASSLGNRGGYEQYF. This chain connects TRBV27 to TRBJ2-7, with 8 bases identical to TRBD2. This CDR3 has 15 amino acids. Germline values: CDR1 MNHEY, CDR2 SMNVEV (reference sequence). V shed 2 bases, J shed 3 bases, and the junction held 6 bases outside the gene matches.

The chain joins TRBV11-2 to TRBJ2-2, with TRBD2 matching over 14 bases. The CDR3 totals 16 residues. Losses at the gene ends were 3 bases for V and 6 bases for J; bases not matched to a gene: 3. Per germline, CDR1 SGHAT and CDR2 FQNNGV. The chain's CDR3 is CASSFGLAGGPGELFF. The CDR3 DNA follows: TGTGCCAGCAGCTTCGGACTAGCGGGGGGCCCCGGGGAGCTGTTTTTT.

The V and J genes are TRBV5-6 and TRBJ1-1; tentative D call: TRBD1 (5 bases). The CDR3 is 15 amino acids. Per germline, CDR1 SGHDT and CDR2 YYEEEE. The V gene lost 5 bases and the J gene lost 0 bases, with 14 bases spanning the gap. CDR3 coding DNA: TGTGCCAGCAGTCTATTTCAGGGTTTGAACACTGAAGCTTTCTTT. Encoded protein: CASSLFQGLNTEAFF.

This clone appeared a few times. This sequence joins TRBV6-1 and TRBJ2-2, with D uncertain. The CDR3 length is 12 residues. Germline V CDR1 and CDR2: MNHNS, SASEGT. Trimming shortened V by 6 bases and J by 6 bases, and 8 bases separated the two germline ends. The CDR3 nucleotides read TGTGCCAGCAGGTTGGCATCCGGGGAGCTGTTTTTT. Protein: CASRLASGELFF.